The 3 T cell receptor beta chains given below trace back to one sample, sequenced in a study of CD8 T cells in ankylosing spondylitis. TCRdb redid the calling of the 5' RACE reads with MiXCR, one entry per CDR3 protein. The data show a few hundred thousand distinct CDR3 sequences, with 20% to 25% seen just once and around 17% held by the top ten. The antigens of these receptors remain unknown. Overall study results and limits: One TCR beta motif, made up of seven to nine highly homologous variants, appeared characteristic of ankylosing spondylitis blood.

Sequenced input: blood, either unsorted or a sorted T cell fraction (not recorded which). These receptors were taken from a male donor with ankylosing spondylitis.

This clonotype was observed a few times. This chain links TRBV20-1 with TRBJ2-3; D is possibly TRBD1 (6 bases). Germline CDR1 DFQATT, CDR2 SNEGSKA (reference sequence). This CDR3 has 16 amino acids. V dropped 5 bases and J dropped 1 base, with 19 bases sitting between them. The DNA for the CDR3 is TGCAGTGCTCGCCGCGGTGGGGGCCTAGGCACAGATACGCAGTATTTT. This sequence encodes CSARRGGGLGTDTQYF.

The chain joins TRBV20-1 to TRBJ1-2; D is possibly TRBD1 (5 bases). Germline V lookup: CDR1 DFQATT, CDR2 SNEGSKA (reference sequence). CDR3 size: 12 residues. V dropped 3 bases and J dropped 7 bases, with 12 bases sitting between them. For the CDR3, the DNA is TGCAGTGCTAGCCAGGGAGTGAGTGGCTACACCTTC. This gives the protein CSASQGVSGYTF.

The chain combines TRBV10-3 with TRBJ2-7, with TRBD1 matching 10 bases. Germline V CDR1 and CDR2: ENHRY, SYGVKD. V shed 3 bases, J shed 3 bases, and the junction held 2 bases outside the gene matches. This CDR3 contains 14 residues. The CDR3 nucleotides read TGTGCCATCAGTGACCGGACAGGGGGCTACGAGCAGTACTTC. This encodes CAISDRTGGYEQYF.